Shown below are 20 T cell receptor beta chains from a single sample sequenced in a study of T-cell memory formation after mild COVID-19. A single record per CDR3 protein comes from TCRdb applying MiXCR to the 5' RACE reads. The repertoire holds 410,000 or so distinct CDR3 sequences, with under 25% as singletons. The material sequenced was PBMCs or a T cell subset sorted from them (not recorded which). These receptors all come from an adult woman who had mild COVID-19 (a few samples of this study predate the infection). Cell type and time point are not known.

This chain joins TRBV25-1 and TRBJ2-7; D unclear. This CDR3 spans 13 amino acids. Deletions cut 4 bases from V and 0 bases from J, with 7 bases between. Per germline, CDR1 MGHDK and CDR2 SYGVNS. CDR3 coding DNA: TGTGCCAGCAGTGGGTGGGACTCCTACGAGCAGTACTTC. Protein product: CASSGWDSYEQYF.

This clonotype came up many times. The V and J genes are TRBV18 and TRBJ2-1; D is perhaps TRBD1 or TRBD2 (5 bases each). Germline CDR1 KGHSH, CDR2 LQKENI. This CDR3 spans 13 amino acids. Trimming removed 3 bases at V and 8 bases at J, with 11 bases between. The CDR3: CASSPNGADEQFF. CDR3 DNA: TGTGCCAGCTCACCTAACGGGGCGGATGAGCAGTTCTTC.

This clonotype was detected only a few times. The chain carries TRBV20-1 and TRBJ2-3, with no clear D. Germline V gene data show CDR1 as DFQATT and CDR2 as SNEGSKA (reference sequence). V gave up 0 bases and J gave up 3 bases, with 13 bases separating them. CDR3 length: 15 amino acids. The CDR3 protein is CSAREATVRTDTQYF. The CDR3 DNA follows: TGCAGTGCTAGAGAGGCGACGGTCCGGACAGATACGCAGTATTTT.

CDR3 sequence reads: CASSLGSGGAPDTQYF. CDR3 DNA: TGTGCCAGCAGCTTAGGGAGCGGGGGGGCCCCCGATACGCAGTATTTT. The rearrangement uses TRBV7-2 and TRBJ2-3; 10 nucleotides align to TRBD2. Trimming took 1 base from V and 6 from J; bases not matched to a gene: 7. The CDR3 runs to 16 residues. The germline V gene has CDR1 SGHTA and CDR2 FQGNSA.

There are a few counts of this clonotype. V and J are TRBV29-1 and TRBJ2-3; a possible D gene is TRBD2 (6 bases). Germline CDR1 reads SQVTM; CDR2 reads ANQGSEA. The CDR3 length is 14 residues. Trimming pared 5 bases from V and 6 bases from J, leaving 18 bases between. The chain's CDR3 is CSVHALTAGDTQYF. The DNA of the CDR3 is TGCAGCGTTCACGCCCTAACTGCGGGGGATACGCAGTATTTT.

V gene TRBV5-1 combines with J gene TRBJ2-7; 8 nucleotides line up with TRBD2. The CDR3 runs 15 residues. J lost 3 bases, V lost 4 bases, and 9 bases had no gene match. Germline assignment: CDR1 SGHRS and CDR2 YFSETQ. CDR3 amino acids: CASSTERGHFYEQYF. The DNA for the CDR3 is TGCGCCAGCAGCACGGAGCGGGGGCACTTCTACGAGCAGTACTTC.

This rearrangement joins TRBV7-3 to TRBJ2-2; D is possibly TRBD1 (5 bases). Trimming removed 2 bases from V and 4 bases from J, with 14 bases in between. Germline V CDR1 and CDR2: SGHTA, FQGTGA. This CDR3 comprises 16 residues. For the CDR3, the DNA is TGTGCCAGCAGCTTATCACAGGTTACGGGCACCGGGGAGCTGTTTTTT. It codes for CASSLSQVTGTGELFF.

The chain employs TRBV12-3 or TRBV12-4 and TRBJ2-7; D is perhaps TRBD2 (5 bases). The CDR3 is 20 residues long. The V gene lost 0 bases and the J gene lost 3 bases, with 27 bases spanning the gap. The CDR3 bases are TGTGCCAGCAGTTTAGCGCTCGGACTGTATCCAGGACCAAGGCACTACGAGCAGTACTTC. Its protein product is CASSLALGLYPGPRHYEQYF.

Many counts were recorded for this clonotype. CDR3 in amino acids: CASSLTAGSTEAFF. CDR3 nucleotide sequence: TGTGCCAGCAGCTTAACGGCAGGGAGCACTGAAGCTTTCTTT. V and J are TRBV7-2 and TRBJ1-1; D may be TRBD1 (5 bases). Trimming removed 2 bases at V and 4 bases at J, with 11 bases between. The V gene's germline CDR1 is SGHTA and CDR2 FQGNSA. The length of the CDR3 is 14 residues.

The CDR3 loop reads CASSRLAIGTDTQYF. CDR3 in DNA: TGTGCCAGCAGCCGACTAGCGATCGGCACAGATACGCAGTATTTT. This chain links TRBV7-2 with TRBJ2-3, with TRBD2 matching 8 bases. Per germline, CDR1 SGHTA and CDR2 FQGNSA. Trimming removed 5 bases from V and 1 base from J; junction bases left unmatched: 5. The CDR3 consists of 15 residues.

There are many counts of this clonotype. V is TRBV4-1 and J is TRBJ2-3; D perhaps matches TRBD1 (6 bases). V lost 7 bases to trimming and J lost 2 bases, with 19 bases between them. Germline V lookup: CDR1 MGHRA, CDR2 YSYEKL. The CDR3 contains 16 residues. CDR3 sequence (DNA): TGCGCCAGCACCACCAAGAGAGACAGGACCACAGATACGCAGTATTTT. Its translation: CASTTKRDRTTDTQYF.

This clonotype was seen many times. The V gene is TRBV14, the J gene TRBJ2-1; TRBD2 aligns across 7 bases. V lost 0 bases and J lost 10; bases outside the gene matches: 3. Germline V gene sequence: CDR1 SGHDN, CDR2 FVKESK. The CDR3 spans 13 residues. CDR3 coding DNA: TGTGCCAGCAGCCAAGATCTGGGGGGGGAGCAGTTCTTC. This sequence encodes CASSQDLGGEQFF.

The gene calls are TRBV5-1 and TRBJ2-3; possibly TRBD1 for D (5 bases). Per germline, CDR1 SGHRS and CDR2 YFSETQ. This CDR3 is 14 amino acids long. Trimming stripped 3 bases from V and 2 bases from J, with 10 bases between. In nucleotides, the CDR3 is TGCGCCAGCAGCTGGGGCGAGACCACAGATACGCAGTATTTT. Its translation is CASSWGETTDTQYF.

V and J are TRBV2 and TRBJ1-4, with a weak D call TRBD1 (5 bases). CDR3 length equals 14 residues. V was cut by 5 bases and J by 3 bases, with 10 bases left in between. Germline-derived CDR1 and CDR2 are SNHLY and FYNNEI. The CDR3 nucleotides read TGTGCCAGCAGTCCAGGGTGGGCTAATGAAAAACTGTTTTTT. Translated, it gives CASSPGWANEKLFF.

This clonotype was detected only a few times. The chain carries TRBV7-2 and TRBJ1-2, with D perhaps matching TRBD1 (6 bases). Trimming took 1 base from V and 7 from J, leaving 16 bases between them. The V gene's germline CDR1 is SGHTA and CDR2 FQGNSA. The CDR3 runs to 15 residues. In nucleotides, the CDR3 is TGTGCCAGCAGCTTAGGGGGGCAGGGGAGCGGTGGCTACACCTTC. Its protein product is CASSLGGQGSGGYTF.

Ten or more counts support this clonotype. V is TRBV18 and J is TRBJ2-5; no definite D call. The CDR3 is made up of 13 amino acids. Germline V gives CDR1 KGHSH, CDR2 LQKENI. Trimming stripped 6 bases from V and 2 bases from J, with 10 bases between. Here the CDR3 DNA reads TGTGCCAGCTCTCCGGACCAGCAAGAGACCCAGTACTTC. It encodes CASSPDQQETQYF.

CDR3 in amino acids: CASSLWSQTGTSGNEQFF. The CDR3 nucleotides are TGCGCCAGCAGCTTGTGGAGCCAAACCGGGACTAGCGGAAATGAGCAGTTCTTC. The chain couples TRBV5-1 to TRBJ2-1, with 11 bases lining up with TRBD2. The CDR3 is 18 amino acids. V lost 1 base, J lost 7 bases, and 13 bases stayed unmatched. CDR1 is SGHRS and CDR2 is YFSETQ in the germline V gene.

CDR3 DNA sequence: TGTGCCAGCAGGACAGGGGGCTTTGGGGCCAACGTCCTGACTTTC. Protein: CASRTGGFGANVLTF. The rearrangement joins TRBV6-5 to TRBJ2-6, with 10 bases aligning to TRBD1. V was clipped by 6 bases and J by 3 bases; unmatched bases: 2. The CDR3 runs to 15 residues. The germline CDR1 and CDR2 sequences are MNHEY and SVGAGI.

This clonotype has more than one count but fewer than ten. The chain is built from TRBV7-9 and TRBJ1-2, with D possibly being TRBD1 (5 bases). From germline, CDR1 is SEHNR and CDR2 FQNEAQ (reference sequence). With 4 bases removed from V and 4 bases from J, the gap between germline ends came to 10 bases. The CDR3 sequence is 13 residues long. The CDR3 DNA follows: TGTGCCAGCAGCTATGACAGTGGCTATGGCTACACCTTC. Translating it yields CASSYDSGYGYTF. The full variable domain, in which reference TRBV7-9 and TRBJ1-2 provide the parts outside the CDR3, is DTGVSQNPRHKITKRGQNVTFRCDPISEHNRLYWYRQTLGQGPEFLTYFQNEAQLEKSRLLSDRFSAERPKGSFSTLEIQRTEQGDSAMYLCASSYDSGYGYTFGSGTRLTVV.

A word on this clonotype: One end of the junction does not line up with germline, which may come from a read error. The rearrangement links TRBV13 to TRBJ1-1; D unclear. The CDR3 totals 14 residues. Germline V CDR1 and CDR2: PRHDT, FYEKMQ (reference sequence). The CDR3 DNA sequence: TGTGCTCTGACCCCTACCTCAGGAACCTACAAATACATCTTT. This codes for CALTPTSGTYKYIF.